This is a list of T cell receptor beta chains from one sample in a study of shared clonotypes between healthy human individuals. Produced via immunoSEQ multiplex PCR; TCRdb's table is partial and in-frame only. This sample yields a few hundred thousand clones, of which nearly 97% are seen a single time; 0.11% belongs to the top ten. The sequenced sample consisted of naive CD8+ T cells sorted from blood. The receptors here all came from a woman in her 30s in good health. The CDR3 runs from the conserved cysteine through the conserved F or W. Each record gives: D gene, clone size, V gene, J gene, CDR3 DNA, CDR3 protein. A D gene is named only where the DNA matches it firmly. A clone size is listed for some rows: how often the clone was seen (once, few, many), or a class if it is expanded.

d_gene: .; abundance: once; v_gene: TRBV7-6; j_gene: TRBJ2-3; CDR3nt: TGTGCCAGCAGCTTAGGATTCGAGGGGGGGGGCACAGATACGCAGTATTTT; CDR3aa: CASSLGFEGGGTDTQYF
d_gene: .; abundance: .; v_gene: TRBV6-5; j_gene: TRBJ2-2; CDR3nt: TGTGCCAGCAGTTACTCTAGCGGAGAAAACACCAGGGAGCTGTTTTTT; CDR3aa: CASSYSSGENTRELFF
d_gene: .; abundance: .; v_gene: TRBV28; j_gene: TRBJ1-2; CDR3nt: TGTGCCAGCAGAACTCAAATTAGGGATAGGGGCTTTGGTGGCTACACCTTC; CDR3aa: CASRTQIRDRGFGGYTF
d_gene: TRBD2; abundance: .; v_gene: TRBV25-1; j_gene: TRBJ2-7; CDR3nt: TGTGCCAGCAGTCGGGGACTAGCGGGAGGGCTCTACGAGCAGTACTTC; CDR3aa: CASSRGLAGGLYEQYF
d_gene: .; abundance: .; v_gene: TRBV5-5; j_gene: TRBJ1-1; CDR3nt: TGTGCCAGCAGCGGACGGTGGGGGGAAGCTTTCTTT; CDR3aa: CASSGRWGEAFF
d_gene: .; abundance: .; v_gene: TRBV2; j_gene: TRBJ1-4; CDR3nt: TGTGCCAGCAGTGAATACAGTAATGAAAAACTGTTTTTT; CDR3aa: CASSEYSNEKLFF
d_gene: .; abundance: .; v_gene: TRBV4-1; j_gene: TRBJ2-4; CDR3nt: TGCGCCAGCAGCCAAGATTTTGGCATAAAAAACATTCAGTACTTC; CDR3aa: CASSQDFGIKNIQYF
d_gene: TRBD2; abundance: .; v_gene: TRBV7-9; j_gene: TRBJ2-7; CDR3nt: TGTGCCAGCAGCACCAGCGGGGTCTCCTACGAGCAGTACTTC; CDR3aa: CASSTSGVSYEQYF
d_gene: .; abundance: .; v_gene: TRBV15; j_gene: TRBJ2-7; CDR3nt: TGTGCCACCAGCAGAGGCCAGACAGGTTCTTCCTACGAGCAGTACTTC; CDR3aa: CATSRGQTGSSYEQYF
d_gene: .; abundance: .; v_gene: TRBV27; j_gene: TRBJ2-5; CDR3nt: TGTGCCAGCAGTTTATTAAGGGGCGGAGAGACCCAGTACTTC; CDR3aa: CASSLLRGGETQYF
d_gene: TRBD1; abundance: .; v_gene: TRBV5-6; j_gene: TRBJ2-5; CDR3nt: TGTGCCAGCAGCGAGGCTGGGACAGTCTACCAAGAGACCCAGTACTTC; CDR3aa: CASSEAGTVYQETQYF
d_gene: .; abundance: .; v_gene: TRBV2; j_gene: TRBJ1-5; CDR3nt: TGTGCCAGCAGTCAAGAAGAGGGAAAATCGGGACCCGGCTTCTTGGATGGCAATCAGCCCCAGCATTTT; CDR3aa: CASSQEEGKSGPGFLDGNQPQHF
d_gene: .; abundance: .; v_gene: TRBV7-9; j_gene: TRBJ2-3; CDR3nt: TGTGCCAGCAGCTTAGCCATGGCCTCCCCTGATACGCAGTATTTT; CDR3aa: CASSLAMASPDTQYF
d_gene: .; abundance: .; v_gene: TRBV6-5; j_gene: TRBJ2-2; CDR3nt: TGTGCCAGCAGCCACCAACAGGAGTACACCGGGGAGCTGTTTTTT; CDR3aa: CASSHQQEYTGELFF
d_gene: TRBD1; abundance: .; v_gene: TRBV10-3; j_gene: TRBJ1-3; CDR3nt: TGTGCCATCGGGACAGCCTCTGGAAACACCATATATTTT; CDR3aa: CAIGTASGNTIYF
d_gene: TRBD1; abundance: once; v_gene: TRBV19; j_gene: TRBJ2-7; CDR3nt: TGTGCCAGTACCCCCGGGGCAGGGGGCTACGAGCAGTACTTC; CDR3aa: CASTPGAGGYEQYF
d_gene: .; abundance: .; v_gene: TRBV9; j_gene: TRBJ2-3; CDR3nt: TGTGCCAGCAGCGTAGCTACGACGAGTAGCACAGATACGCAGTATTTT; CDR3aa: CASSVATTSSTDTQYF
d_gene: .; abundance: .; v_gene: TRBV28; j_gene: TRBJ2-7; CDR3nt: TGTGCCAGCAGTTTGCCTAACGGCGAGCAGTACTTC; CDR3aa: CASSLPNGEQYF
d_gene: TRBD2; abundance: .; v_gene: TRBV28; j_gene: TRBJ2-1; CDR3nt: TGTGCCAGCAGTCACCCGGGACTAGCGAACTACAATGAGCAGTTCTTC; CDR3aa: CASSHPGLANYNEQFF
d_gene: .; abundance: .; v_gene: TRBV28; j_gene: TRBJ2-7; CDR3nt: TGTGCCAGCAGTTTTGCTTTGGGCTACGAGCAGTACTTC; CDR3aa: CASSFALGYEQYF
d_gene: .; abundance: once; v_gene: TRBV7-6; j_gene: TRBJ1-1; CDR3nt: TGTGCCAGCAGCAACAACATGAACACTGAAGCTTTCTTT; CDR3aa: CASSNNMNTEAFF
d_gene: .; abundance: .; v_gene: TRBV7-7; j_gene: TRBJ2-1; CDR3nt: TGTGCCAGCAGCTTAGAGGTGGGTTCTGATGAGCAGTTCTTC; CDR3aa: CASSLEVGSDEQFF
d_gene: TRBD2; abundance: .; v_gene: TRBV13; j_gene: TRBJ2-5; CDR3nt: TGTGCCAGCAGCCCCTCGGGGGGGGACGAGACCCAGTACTTC; CDR3aa: CASSPSGGDETQYF
d_gene: .; abundance: once; v_gene: TRBV27; j_gene: TRBJ1-5; CDR3nt: TGTGCCAGCAGTTTAATGGCAGGGTCAAGGAATCAGCCCCAGCATTTT; CDR3aa: CASSLMAGSRNQPQHF
d_gene: .; abundance: once; v_gene: TRBV19; j_gene: TRBJ1-1; CDR3nt: TGTGCCAGTAGTATAGGGCCACTGAACACTGAAGCTTTCTTT; CDR3aa: CASSIGPLNTEAFF
d_gene: TRBD1; abundance: .; v_gene: TRBV4-1; j_gene: TRBJ1-6; CDR3nt: TGCGCCAGCAGCCAAACCCTTGGGACAGCAAATTCACCCCTCCACTTT; CDR3aa: CASSQTLGTANSPLHF
d_gene: TRBD2; abundance: .; v_gene: TRBV5-4; j_gene: TRBJ2-7; CDR3nt: TGTGCCAGCAGCTTGTCGCGGGAGAGCCTTTACGAGCAGTACTTC; CDR3aa: CASSLSRESLYEQYF
d_gene: .; abundance: .; v_gene: TRBV5-1; j_gene: TRBJ2-1; CDR3nt: TGCGCCAGCAGCTATGACAGCAATGAGCAGTTCTTC; CDR3aa: CASSYDSNEQFF
d_gene: .; abundance: .; v_gene: TRBV5-8; j_gene: TRBJ2-4; CDR3nt: TGTGCCAGCAGCTTGGGACCGGGATATTGCTTC; CDR3aa: CASSLGPGYCF